This is a list of T cell receptor beta chains from one sample in a study of Ad26.COV2.S vaccination and SARS-CoV-2 variants. Profiled with immunoSEQ multiplex PCR; TCRdb holds only in-frame clones, not every one. The sample includes 150,000 to 200,000 clones, 87% of them seen just once. Sequencing was performed on peripheral blood, taken after recovery from COVID-19. These receptors were collected from a human donor who had recovered from COVID-19. The CDR3 runs from the conserved cysteine through the conserved F or W. A clone size is listed for some rows: how often the clone was seen (once, few, many), or a class if it is expanded.

v_call	clone_size	cdr3_aa
TRBV7-9	-	CASSWVGQGLYEQYF
TRBV5-1	-	CASSLSGYGYTF
TRBV5-4	-	CASSLSVTSGNTIYF
TRBV5-6	medium-sized	CASSWGDRNSPLHF
TRBV9	-	CASSPGRGPDKSTQYF
TRBV9	-	CASSVAPGRDTIYF
TRBV3-1/TRBV3-2	-	CASSQMPSGRFQETQYF
TRBV11-2	-	CASSSIRGKGEQYF
TRBV13	-	CASSLVDTGELFF
TRBV11-2	-	CASSLNIGLGFTDTQYF
TRBV11-3	-	CASSTPDRPSQVIF
TRBV12-3/TRBV12-4	-	CASSFRASNEQFF
TRBV7-2	-	CASSLSLSSYNEQFF
TRBV9	once	CASSVVGDEKLFF
TRBV5-4	-	CASSLKGGKNIQYF
TRBV30	-	CACRPGERYEQYF
TRBV3-1/TRBV3-2	-	CASSQGSRQGSDTQYF
TRBV9	-	CASSVADTDYGYTF
TRBV6-5	-	CASSYEKGIGKLFF
TRBV28	-	CASSLYHLTENYGYTF
TRBV6-6	-	CASSGSREKPYNEQFF
TRBV7-8	many	CASSLSSGNTIYF
TRBV20-1	-	CSPSSYNEQFF
TRBV6-5	-	CASSISNLYNEQFF
TRBV3-1/TRBV3-2	-	CASSLAGEQYF
TRBV6-5	few	CASSLDRGYTGELFF
TRBV12-3/TRBV12-4	-	CASSLQAATLHF
TRBV3-1/TRBV3-2	-	CASSSVGGSGEQYF
TRBV18	-	CASSPRLAGSYEQYF
TRBV6-5	-	CASRTGFQPQHF
TRBV2	once	CASSLAGSSYEQYF
TRBV7-3	-	CASSLTQGLTEAFF
TRBV19	-	CASSTQRGGAGEQYF
TRBV12-5	-	CASALDSYEQYF
TRBV4-1	-	CASSRGQGSFNSEQYF
TRBV3-1/TRBV3-2	-	CASRGTIYNEQFF
TRBV12-3/TRBV12-4	-	CASTRDRGQPQHF
TRBV27	-	CASSLTAGKGNYGYTF
TRBV6-5	-	CASSYSARLGETQYF
TRBV4-1	few	CASSHVGSYEQYF
TRBV15	once	CATSDGVKNIQYF
TRBV10-3	-	CAIRSGTNTGELFF
TRBV19	-	CASSMGRGAYEQYF
TRBV15	-	CATSRGGAGYTF
TRBV6-6	-	CASSHGAGDIYGYTF
TRBV7-2	-	CASSSPSGGPNTGELFF
TRBV19	-	CASKRADSYNEQFF
TRBV6-1	-	CASSEGLAGVEEQYF
TRBV27	-	CASSLSGRGLRRTDTQYF
TRBV11-2	-	CASSFPPGAREQYF
TRBV25-1	-	CASFGDEQFF
TRBV5-1	-	CASSWALVTDTQYF
TRBV12-3/TRBV12-4	-	CASSPDSYGYTF
TRBV10-3	-	CAISGRRGLAAYNEQFF
TRBV28	-	CASSTAGRAVNSPLHF
TRBV6-6	-	CASSYDRERLQETQYF
TRBV27	-	CASSWGRGQTNYGYTF